What follows are 25 T cell receptor beta chains derived from one specimen sequenced in a study of blood T cell repertoires in COVID-19. The repertoire was sequenced with immunoSEQ multiplex PCR; TCRdb's copy has only in-frame clones and lacks some. The repertoire includes under 450,000 clones, approximately 88% of them detected once, and about 12% sits in the top ten. Sequenced input: peripheral blood. The receptors shown here come from a woman in her forties or fifties with COVID-19, enrolled during active disease.

As DNA, the CDR3 is TGTGCCAGCAGTTGGGCAGGAGAAAAACTGTTTTTT. Encoded protein: CASSWAGEKLFF. This sequence joins TRBV12-3 or TRBV12-4 and TRBJ1-4; D is undetermined. V was pared by 4 bases and J by 8 bases, with 8 bases between. The CDR3 loop spans 12 amino acids.

This clone occurred once. This rearrangement joins TRBV19 to TRBJ1-1; D may be TRBD1 (5 bases). CDR1 is LNHDA, CDR2 SQIVND, per germline (reference sequence). V was shortened by 3 bases and J by 1 base, with 12 bases between the two germline ends. This CDR3 region has 15 residues. The CDR3 sequence is CASSILDIPNTEAFF. CDR3 DNA: TGTGCCAGTAGTATTTTGGACATACCGAACACTGAAGCTTTCTTT.

A note on this clone: Other DNA sequences in this specimen translate into the identical CDR3. The chain links TRBV3-1 (or the pseudogene TRBV3-2) to TRBJ1-2, with D perhaps matching TRBD1 (5 bases). The germline V gene encodes CDR1 LGHDT and CDR2 YNNKEL (reference sequence). V lost 1 base to trimming and J lost 7 bases, with 13 bases between them. The CDR3 is 14 residues long. The CDR3, as DNA: TGTGCCAGCAGCCAAGGGGTCGGGGGAGGTGGCTACACCTTC. Translation: CASSQGVGGGGYTF.

The gene calls are TRBV19 and TRBJ1-2; 7 nucleotides agree with TRBD1. CDR3 length: 12 residues. The germline V gene has CDR1 LNHDA and CDR2 SQIVND (reference sequence). V lost 4 bases and J lost 10; bases outside the gene matches: 6. The CDR3 here is CASSTTGEVYTF. The CDR3 DNA follows: TGTGCCAGTAGTACTACAGGGGAAGTCTACACCTTC. Combining the CDR3 with reference TRBV19 and TRBJ1-2 gives the whole variable domain DGGITQSPKYLFRKEGQNVTLSCEQNLNHDAMYWYRQDPGQGLRLIYYSQIVNDFQKGDIAEGYSVSREKKESFPLTVTSAQKNPTAFYLCASSTTGEVYTFGSGTRLTVV.

V and J are TRBV27 and TRBJ1-1; the match to TRBD1 covers 7 bases. V dropped 4 bases and J dropped 5; count of bases not matched to a gene: 1. Germline values: CDR1 MNHEY, CDR2 SMNVEV (reference sequence). The CDR3 spans 12 residues. CDR3 in amino acids: CASSSGQTEAFF. As DNA, the CDR3 is TGTGCCAGCAGTTCGGGACAGACTGAAGCTTTCTTT.

The rearrangement links TRBV4-1 to TRBJ2-5; TRBD2 matches 12 bases. Germline loops: CDR1 MGHRA, CDR2 YSYEKL. CDR3 size: 16 residues. J was trimmed by 4 bases and V by 4 bases; bases with no gene match: 7. The CDR3 loop is CASSPPALAGGETQYF. The CDR3 DNA reads as TGCGCCAGCAGCCCACCGGCACTAGCGGGGGGAGAGACCCAGTACTTC.

V usage is TRBV6-5 and J usage is TRBJ1-5, with TRBD1 as a possible D gene (6 bases). From germline, CDR1 is MNHEY and CDR2 SVGAGI. Trimming shortened V by 6 bases and J by 4 bases, and 16 bases separated the two germline ends. The CDR3 is 15 residues long. DNA for the CDR3: TGTGCCAGCAGGCTCGCCCTACAGGGAAATCAGCCCCAGCATTTT. Its protein product is CASRLALQGNQPQHF.

This clone was counted between two and nine times. The rearrangement joins TRBV9 to TRBJ1-5; tentatively, D is TRBD1 (5 bases). The V end lost 4 bases, the J end lost 0 bases, and 11 bases lay between the germline ends. CDR1 and CDR2 (germline): SGDLS, YYNGEE. This CDR3 comprises 15 residues. CDR3 bases: TGTGCCAGCAGCCCGGGGGTGAATAGCAATCAGCCCCAGCATTTT. This gives the protein CASSPGVNSNQPQHF.

V usage is TRBV9 and J usage is TRBJ1-2, with TRBD1 as a possible D gene (6 bases). The length of the CDR3 is 17 residues. Germline assignment: CDR1 SGDLS and CDR2 YYNGEE. V was shortened by 0 bases and J by 0 bases, with 15 bases between the two germline ends. DNA of the CDR3: TGTGCCAGCAGCGTAGCTTGGGGGGGCATTTCTAACTATGGCTACACCTTC. Its protein product is CASSVAWGGISNYGYTF.

The J gene is TRBJ1-2, the V gene TRBV9; D possibly corresponds to TRBD1 (5 bases). The CDR3 runs 14 residues. Germline V CDR1 and CDR2: SGDLS, YYNGEE. Trimming stripped 0 bases from V and 4 bases from J, with 10 bases between. CDR3: CASSVGDSSYGYTF. The CDR3 bases are TGTGCCAGCAGCGTAGGAGACAGCTCCTATGGCTACACCTTC.

The chain recombines TRBV7-9 with TRBJ2-5, with 9 positions matching TRBD1. With 0 bases clipped from V and 1 base from J, the junction kept 0 bases outside the gene matches. CDR3 length equals 15 residues. Germline lookup yields CDR1 SEHNR and CDR2 FQNEAQ (reference sequence). CDR3 bases: TGTGCCAGCAGCTTAGCGGGACAGGGCCAAGAGACCCAGTACTTC. It is translated as CASSLAGQGQETQYF.

The chain joins TRBV2 to TRBJ1-5, with D hard to call. V was pared by 8 bases and J by 3 bases, with 11 bases between. This CDR3 region has 13 residues. Germline V gives CDR1 SNHLY, CDR2 FYNNEI. CDR3: CASLQDFNQPQHF. In DNA form, the CDR3 reads TGTGCCAGCTTGCAGGACTTCAATCAGCCCCAGCATTTT.

This chain joins TRBV7-2 and TRBJ2-3; D not certain. The germline V gene has CDR1 SGHTA and CDR2 FQGNSA. There are 12 residues in the CDR3. With 3 bases removed from V and 3 bases from J, the gap between germline ends came to 4 bases. CDR3 sequence reads: CASSFSTDTQYF. CDR3 sequence (DNA): TGTGCCAGCAGCTTCTCGACAGATACGCAGTATTTT.

This clone was counted a few times. The chain has TRBV24-1 and TRBJ2-1, with TRBD1 identical over 12 bases. CDR1 KGHDR and CDR2 SFDVKD come from the germline V gene. Losses at the gene ends were 2 bases for V and 8 bases for J; bases not matched to a gene: 3. The CDR3 has 15 residues. The CDR3 loop is CATSDYGTGGHEQFF. CDR3 DNA sequence: TGTGCCACCAGTGATTATGGGACAGGGGGCCATGAGCAGTTCTTC.

The chain recombines TRBV6-5 with TRBJ2-7; TRBD2 might be the D (5 bases). The CDR3 is 14 residues long. The V gene lost 4 bases and the J gene lost 0 bases, with 10 bases spanning the gap. From germline, CDR1 is MNHEY and CDR2 SVGAGI. This chain's CDR3 is CASSLGEGSYEQYF. CDR3 in DNA: TGTGCCAGCAGTTTGGGAGAGGGCTCCTACGAGCAGTACTTC.

V and J are TRBV27 and TRBJ2-7; a possible D gene is TRBD1 (6 bases). Germline V gives CDR1 MNHEY, CDR2 SMNVEV (reference sequence). The CDR3 is 15 residues long. V was pared by 2 bases and J by 7 bases, with 18 bases between. The CDR3 here is CASSLTGPHSEEQYF. Written as DNA, the CDR3 is TGTGCCAGCAGTTTAACAGGGCCCCATTCGGAGGAGCAGTACTTC.

V is TRBV5-1 and J is TRBJ1-4; possible D gene TRBD1, 5 bases. Germline CDR1 SGHRS, CDR2 YFSETQ. CDR3 length: 17 residues. The germline V and J ends were trimmed by 1 base and 8 bases, with 21 bases remaining between them. CDR3 sequence reads: CASSLSSPGGGGEKLFF. The CDR3 DNA follows: TGCGCCAGCAGCTTGTCCTCCCCGGGGGGTGGAGGCGAAAAACTGTTTTTT.

This rearrangement joins TRBV6-4 to TRBJ2-7, with 8 positions matching TRBD1. Germline V gene lookup returns CDR1 MRHNA and CDR2 SNTAGT. This CDR3 contains 17 residues. V lost 1 base and J lost 0; bases outside the gene matches: 8. The CDR3 DNA reads TGTGCCAGCAGTGACTTGTCCGGGACAGGAAGCTCCTACGAGCAGTACTTC. Translated, it gives CASSDLSGTGSSYEQYF.

V usage is TRBV30 and J usage is TRBJ2-5, with D possibly TRBD1 on 6 matching bases. The CDR3 totals 14 residues. V lost 5 bases and J lost 5, with 18 bases in between. The germline gives CDR1 GTSNPN, CDR2 SVGIG (reference sequence). This CDR3 reads CAWSPRGLVETQYF. In DNA, the CDR3 is TGTGCCTGGTCGCCGAGGGGGTTGGTTGAGACCCAGTACTTC.

This sequence joins TRBV5-1 and TRBJ2-6; D gene uncertain. CDR1 SGHRS and CDR2 YFSETQ come from the germline V gene. This CDR3 is built from 12 residues. V was shortened by 4 bases and J by 9 bases, with 8 bases between the two germline ends. The CDR3 is CASSADFNVLTF. In nucleotides, the CDR3 is TGCGCCAGCAGCGCGGATTTCAACGTCCTGACTTTC.

The J gene is TRBJ2-3, the V gene TRBV9; 7 bases are a match to TRBD2. V lost 0 bases to trimming and J lost 2 bases; unmatched junction nucleotides: 3. The CDR3 covers 15 residues. The V gene's germline CDR1 is SGDLS and CDR2 YYNGEE. The CDR3 bases are TGTGCCAGCAGCGTAGGAGCGGGGCTCACAGATACGCAGTATTTT. Its translation is CASSVGAGLTDTQYF.

The rearrangement uses TRBV27 and TRBJ2-2; 9 positions match TRBD1. The V gene's germline CDR1 is MNHEY and CDR2 SMNVEV (reference sequence). This CDR3 is 16 amino acids long. The ends lost 4 bases at V and 5 bases at J; junction bases unmatched: 8. This chain's CDR3 is CASSSDRTGETGELFF. The CDR3 DNA follows: TGTGCCAGCAGTTCGGATCGGACAGGGGAAACCGGGGAGCTGTTTTTT.

V and J are TRBV6-6 and TRBJ1-5; TRBD1 might be the D (5 bases). The CDR3 runs to 13 residues. Germline CDR1 MNHNY, CDR2 SVGAGI (reference sequence). V was trimmed by 7 bases and J by 4 bases, leaving 11 bases between them. In DNA form, the CDR3 reads TGTGCCAGCATAGGGGTTGTAAATCAGCCCCAGCATTTT. Translating gives CASIGVVNQPQHF.

V and J are TRBV18 and TRBJ1-1; 7 bases align to TRBD1. The germline CDR1 and CDR2 sequences are KGHSH and LQKENI. Germline trimming cut 4 bases from V and 6 bases from J; bases unmatched to any gene: 11. CDR3 length: 15 residues. The CDR3 is CASSRDREGSPEAFF. In DNA form, the CDR3 reads TGTGCCAGCTCACGCGACAGGGAAGGAAGCCCTGAAGCTTTCTTT.

The chain has TRBV4-1 and TRBJ2-2; 14 bases are shared with TRBD2. The CDR3 has 18 amino acids. Trimming at V came to 2 bases and at J to 4 bases, leaving 6 bases not matched to a gene. Germline CDR1 and CDR2: MGHRA and YSYEKL. CDR3 nucleotides: TGCGCCAGCAGCCAACCGGGACTAGCGGGGGAGAGCACCGGGGAGCTGTTTTTT. Its protein product is CASSQPGLAGESTGELFF.